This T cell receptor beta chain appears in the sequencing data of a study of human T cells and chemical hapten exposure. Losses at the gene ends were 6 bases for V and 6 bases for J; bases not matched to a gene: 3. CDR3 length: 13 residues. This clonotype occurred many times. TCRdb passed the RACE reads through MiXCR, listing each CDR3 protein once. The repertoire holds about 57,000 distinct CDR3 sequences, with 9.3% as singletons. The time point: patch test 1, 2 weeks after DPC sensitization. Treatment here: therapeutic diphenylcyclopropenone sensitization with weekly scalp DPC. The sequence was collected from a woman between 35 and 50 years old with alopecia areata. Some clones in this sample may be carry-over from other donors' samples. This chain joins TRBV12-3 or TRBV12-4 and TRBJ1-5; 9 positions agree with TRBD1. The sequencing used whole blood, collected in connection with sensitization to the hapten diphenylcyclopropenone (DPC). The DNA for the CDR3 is TGTGCCAGCAGGGGACAGGGAAGTCAGCCCCAGCATTTT. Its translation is CASRGQGSQPQHF.